This TCR beta chain was captured in a study of blood T cell repertoires in COVID-19. Study details: Researchers got acute and convalescent COVID-19 samples from the United States, Italy and Spain. Sources were T cells, B-cell-depleted T cells, or PBMCs; the material itself was cDNA or gDNA.

V trimming: 6 bases; J trimming: 1 base; junction bases outside the gene matches: 1. The germline gives CDR1 SQVTM, CDR2 ANQGSEA. This CDR3 comprises 12 residues. Per the authors' pipeline: Reference gene primer amplification gave estimated nucleated cell counts. Data came from immunoSEQ multiplex PCR; TCRdb stores just in-frame clones and leaves some out. D and trimming come from the DNA, and the V and J calls and clone size come from that table. The sample lists 150,000 to 200,000 clones, around 92% occurring once. Sample: peripheral blood. This receptor was identified in a man in his sixties with acute or convalescent COVID-19. The chain employs TRBV29-1 and TRBJ2-7; TRBD1 agrees at 9 bases. The CDR3 sequence: CSVGTGSYEQYF. CDR3 bases: TGCAGCGTCGGGACAGGGTCCTACGAGCAGTACTTC.